This TCR beta chain was captured by sequencing in a study of regulatory T cells in long-lasting Graves disease. From germline, CDR1 is LGHNT and CDR2 FRNRAP. There are 13 residues in the CDR3. The V end was cut by 9 bases, the J end by 9 bases, with 17 bases between. About this clonotype itself: What it recognizes is unknown.

The sample's time point: persistent/refractory GD, antithyroid drugs over 5 years with positive TRAb. PBMCs were the source of the RNA used for TCR sequencing. Graves' disease diagnosis followed American Thyroid Association guidelines. Library construction for TCR beta used iRepertoire HTBI primers and Arm-PCR of CDR3 regions. TCRdb re-analysed the multiplex PCR reads in MiXCR, keeping a single row per CDR3 protein. This sample carries over 650,000 distinct CDR3 sequences, around 32% of them seen once, and the ten largest clones take 35% to 55%. Study-wide results and limits: Possibly, too few samples lowered accuracy. Repertoires from persistent disease leaned toward TRBV28, TRBJ1-2 and TRBJ2-5.

The TCR originated in a female donor with Graves disease. The rearrangement uses TRBV12-5 and TRBJ1-4; tentatively, D is TRBD1 (5 bases). Here the sequenced sample was peripheral blood mononuclear cells (PBMCs), taken when the disease was refractory, from a patient treated with antithyroid drugs. The DNA for the CDR3 is TGTGCTAGCGCCAAAGGGGAGATTCAAAAACTGTTTTTT. Its translation: CASAKGEIQKLFF.